Listed here are 21 T cell receptor beta chains from one sample, sequenced in a study of T cells in narcolepsy. Produced via immunoSEQ multiplex PCR; TCRdb's table is partial and in-frame only. Here the sample spans about 21,000 clones, about 91% being singletons. Sequenced material: CD45RA- memory CD4+ T cells from PBMCs. All receptors come from a human donor with narcolepsy.

The CDR3 loop reads CASSLWPAEVYQETQYF. CDR3 bases: TGTGCCAGCAGCTTGTGGCCCGCGGAGGTGTACCAAGAGACCCAGTACTTC. The chain joins TRBV5-6 to TRBJ2-5, with D possibly TRBD2 on 5 matching bases. Germline loops: CDR1 SGHDT, CDR2 YYEEEE. This CDR3 region has 17 residues. V was pared by 1 base and J by 0 bases, with 16 bases between.

The V and J genes are TRBV29-1 and TRBJ2-5, with a tentative D call TRBD1 (6 bases). Deletions cut 6 bases from V and 5 bases from J, with 19 bases between. Looked up from germline, CDR1 is SQVTM and CDR2 is ANQGSEA. The CDR3 consists of 14 residues. In nucleotides, the CDR3 is TGCAGCGTATGGGGGCCGGGCCTGGGGGAGACCCAGTACTTC. The encoded protein is CSVWGPGLGETQYF.

This chain joins TRBV19 and TRBJ1-2, with no clear D. Per germline, CDR1 LNHDA and CDR2 SQIVND (reference sequence). Deletions cut 5 bases from V and 7 bases from J, with 23 bases between. The CDR3 is 16 residues long. The CDR3 DNA sequence: TGTGCCAGTAGTGCGACCCAAACCTTTGCAGGCCGTGGCTACACCTTC. It codes for CASSATQTFAGRGYTF. Supplemented by reference TRBV19 and TRBJ1-2, the full variable domain reads DGGITQSPKYLFRKEGQNVTLSCEQNLNHDAMYWYRQDPGQGLRLIYYSQIVNDFQKGDIAEGYSVSREKKESFPLTVTSAQKNPTAFYLCASSATQTFAGRGYTFGSGTRLTVV.

The chain employs TRBV9 and TRBJ2-3, with D perhaps TRBD2 (6 bases). The germline V and J ends were trimmed by 3 bases and 9 bases, with 11 bases remaining between them. The CDR3 runs to 12 residues. The germline CDR1 and CDR2 sequences are SGDLS and YYNGEE. CDR3 amino acids: CASSASTRTQYF. CDR3 bases: TGTGCCAGCAGCGCCTCGACTAGAACGCAGTATTTT.

This rearrangement joins TRBV5-1 to TRBJ2-6; D unresolved. The germline CDR1 and CDR2 sequences are SGHRS and YFSETQ. The CDR3 covers 13 residues. V was shortened by 2 bases and J by 4 bases, with 4 bases between the two germline ends. The DNA of the CDR3 is TGCGCCAGCAGCTTCGAGGGGGCCAACGTCCTGACTTTC. This codes for CASSFEGANVLTF.

This chain joins TRBV27 and TRBJ2-1; 9 bases agree with TRBD2. Trimming took 0 bases from V and 5 from J; bases not matched to a gene: 5. CDR3 length: 16 amino acids. CDR1 MNHEY and CDR2 SMNVEV come from the germline V gene (reference sequence). Here the CDR3 DNA reads TGTGCCAGCAGTTTATCGACGGTAGCGGGAGACAATGAGCAGTTCTTC. Its protein is CASSLSTVAGDNEQFF.

V and J are TRBV11-2 and TRBJ2-5, with 8 bases lining up with TRBD1. This CDR3 spans 17 amino acids. J gave up 5 bases and V 5 bases, and 16 bases lay outside the gene matches. The germline CDR1 and CDR2 sequences are SGHAT and FQNNGV. CDR3 region: CASSPKGPTGDLETQYF. CDR3 DNA sequence: TGTGCCAGCAGCCCCAAAGGCCCGACAGGGGATTTGGAGACCCAGTACTTC. Full variable domain (remainder filled in from reference TRBV11-2 and TRBJ2-5): EAGVAQSPRYKIIEKRQSVAFWCNPISGHATLYWYQQILGQGPKLLIQFQNNGVVDDSQLPKDRFSAERLKGVDSTLKIQPAKLEDSAVYLCASSPKGPTGDLETQYFGPGTRLLVL.

The rearrangement joins TRBV2 to TRBJ2-6, with unresolved D. Trimming took off 2 bases at V and 3 bases at J, with 8 bases between the two ends. The CDR3 contains 15 residues. CDR1 and CDR2 from the germline V gene are SNHLY and FYNNEI. CDR3 nucleotides: TGTGCCAGCAGTGAACGGAATGGTGGGGCCAACGTCCTGACTTTC. This encodes CASSERNGGANVLTF.

For the CDR3, the DNA is TGTGCCAGCAGTGACTCCGAGGACAGCCCCCACGGGCTTTGGGGGCAGTACTTC. Encoded protein: CASSDSEDSPHGLWGQYF. V and J are TRBV6-4 and TRBJ2-7; possibly TRBD1 for D (6 bases). Trimming cost V 0 bases and J 9 bases, with 27 bases left between them. The germline CDR1 and CDR2 sequences are MRHNA and SNTAGT. This CDR3 comprises 18 residues.

J is TRBJ2-5 and V is TRBV6-6; 10 bases are a match to TRBD1. This CDR3 comprises 15 residues. Germline V gene data show CDR1 as MNHNY and CDR2 as SVGAGI (reference sequence). V lost 7 bases to trimming and J lost 3 bases; unmatched junction nucleotides: 8. CDR3 DNA sequence: TGTGCCAGCAACCCACGACAGGGGGCGGAAGAGACCCAGTACTTC. Translating it yields CASNPRQGAEETQYF.

This sequence joins TRBV5-6 and TRBJ2-7; 7 bases match TRBD1. CDR1 SGHDT and CDR2 YYEEEE come from the germline V gene. The CDR3 totals 15 residues. Germline trimming cut 2 bases from V and 2 bases from J; bases unmatched to any gene: 7. The CDR3 loop reads CASSFRTGKTYEQYF. Written as DNA, the CDR3 is TGTGCCAGCAGCTTTCGGACAGGCAAGACCTACGAGCAGTACTTC.

This sequence joins TRBV27 and TRBJ2-7, with 8 bases lining up with TRBD2. The ends lost 2 bases at V and 3 bases at J; junction bases unmatched: 12. Germline V gene data show CDR1 as MNHEY and CDR2 as SMNVEV (reference sequence). This CDR3 has 17 residues. The CDR3 sequence: CASSLDSFGRVGYEQYF. The CDR3 region has the DNA TGTGCCAGCAGTTTAGACTCCTTCGGGAGGGTTGGCTACGAGCAGTACTTC.

This clone appeared a single time. V is TRBV4-1 and J is TRBJ2-7; 7 bases map to TRBD1. CDR3 length: 16 amino acids. Unmatched junction bases numbered 12, after V lost 4 bases and J lost 3 bases. Germline CDR1 MGHRA, CDR2 YSYEKL. The CDR3 DNA reads as TGCGCCAGCAGCCCGCTACAGGGACAGCTTTTCTACGAGCAGTACTTC. Translating it yields CASSPLQGQLFYEQYF.

The rearrangement links TRBV27 to TRBJ2-3, with D unresolved. The V gene's germline CDR1 is MNHEY and CDR2 SMNVEV (reference sequence). V gave up 5 bases and J gave up 1 base, with 10 bases separating them. This CDR3 has 14 residues. The CDR3, as DNA: TGTGCCAGCAGTCGTTCTCGGGGCACAGATACGCAGTATTTT. It specifies CASSRSRGTDTQYF.

The gene calls are TRBV27 and TRBJ2-1; TRBD2 aligns across 10 bases. Trimming cost V 7 bases and J 5 bases; bases outside gene matches: 5. Germline CDR1 MNHEY, CDR2 SMNVEV (reference sequence). The CDR3 has 14 residues. The CDR3 region is CASMRLAGDNEQFF. Written as DNA, the CDR3 is TGTGCCAGCATGAGGCTAGCGGGAGACAATGAGCAGTTCTTC.

The rearrangement joins TRBV30 to TRBJ2-3, with D possibly being TRBD2 (6 bases). Trimming cost V 0 bases and J 2 bases, with 12 bases left between them. Germline CDR1 reads GTSNPN; CDR2 reads SVGIG (reference sequence). The CDR3 has 15 amino acids. CDR3 DNA: TGTGCCTGGAGTGTACCCTCGGGAGACACAGATACGCAGTATTTT. It yields the protein CAWSVPSGDTDTQYF. The full variable domain, in which reference TRBV30 and TRBJ2-3 provide the parts outside the CDR3, is SQTIHQWPATLVQPVGSPLSLECTVEGTSNPNLYWYRQAAGRGLQLLFYSVGIGQISSEVPQNLSASRPQDRQFILSSKKLLLSDSGFYLCAWSVPSGDTDTQYFGPGTRLTVL.

The chain has TRBV6-5 and TRBJ2-7, with TRBD1 identical over 9 bases. The CDR3 totals 14 residues. Germline CDR1 is MNHEY and CDR2 is SVGAGI. With 4 bases clipped from V and 2 bases from J, the junction kept 3 bases outside the gene matches. CDR3 region: CASSSGTGTYEQYF. CDR3 DNA sequence: TGTGCCAGCAGTTCCGGGACAGGGACCTACGAGCAGTACTTC.

The chain links TRBV6-6 to TRBJ1-5, with D maybe TRBD1 (5 bases). The germline CDR1 and CDR2 sequences are MNHNY and SVGAGI (reference sequence). This CDR3 is built from 13 residues. V lost 5 bases, J lost 3 bases, and 8 bases lay in between. CDR3 nucleotides: TGTGCCAGCAGTCGACAGAACAATCAGCCCCAGCATTTT. This encodes CASSRQNNQPQHF.

The CDR3 region is CSVGQGSETQYF. The CDR3 DNA reads TGCAGCGTTGGACAGGGGAGCGAGACCCAGTACTTC. This sequence joins TRBV29-1 and TRBJ2-5; 8 bases agree with TRBD1. J gave up 5 bases and V 4 bases, and 3 bases lay outside the gene matches. The CDR3 spans 12 residues. Per the germline V gene, CDR1 is SQVTM and CDR2 is ANQGSEA.

The V gene is TRBV7-3, the J gene TRBJ2-1; maybe TRBD2 (6 bases). This CDR3 region has 15 residues. V lost 4 bases and J 0 bases, leaving 10 bases between the germline ends. Germline V gives CDR1 SGHTA, CDR2 FQGTGA. CDR3: CASSWGVDSYNEQFF. DNA of the CDR3: TGTGCCAGCAGCTGGGGGGTAGACTCCTACAATGAGCAGTTCTTC.

This clone was counted a single time. The chain couples TRBV5-6 to TRBJ2-1; TRBD2 aligns across 12 bases. The germline V gene encodes CDR1 SGHDT and CDR2 YYEEEE. CDR3 length equals 15 residues. V lost 5 bases and J lost 7; bases outside the gene matches: 7. The CDR3 nucleotides read TGTGCCAGCAGAATTGGGCTAGCGGGAGGGAATGAGCAGTTCTTC. Its protein is CASRIGLAGGNEQFF.